Below, 24 T cell receptor beta chains from the same sample are listed, as sequenced in a study of cytomegalovirus exposure and HLA in healthy donors. Amplification used 60 Vbeta primers and 13 Jbeta primers. Assay used: immunoSEQ multiplex PCR; TCRdb lists only in-frame clones, some missing. This table holds 120,000 or so clones, about 8% found once. What was sequenced was PBMCs. These receptors came from a woman aged 40 to 50 in good health and CMV-seropositive.

This sequence joins TRBV7-8 and TRBJ2-7; 12 nucleotides align to TRBD2. The CDR3 spans 16 residues. Germline CDR1 is SGHVS and CDR2 is FQNEAQ. V was pared by 4 bases and J by 3 bases, with 7 bases of the junction left unmatched. CDR3: CASSSRLAGADYEQYF. The CDR3 DNA reads as TGTGCCAGCAGCTCCAGACTAGCGGGGGCAGACTACGAGCAGTACTTC.

This clone was counted a few times. J is TRBJ1-1 and V is TRBV5-4; 8 nucleotides align to TRBD1. J gave up 1 base and V 3 bases, and 2 bases lay outside the gene matches. Germline lookup yields CDR1 SGHNT and CDR2 YYREEE (reference sequence). This CDR3 has 14 residues. Here the CDR3 reads CASSYDRGNTEAFF. CDR3 DNA sequence: TGTGCCAGCAGCTATGACAGGGGGAACACTGAAGCTTTCTTT.

This clone was recorded a few times. V is TRBV10-3 and J is TRBJ2-1, with D maybe TRBD1 (6 bases). Trimming pared 0 bases from V and 7 bases from J, leaving 7 bases between. The CDR3 has 13 amino acids. Germline V gene data show CDR1 as ENHRY and CDR2 as SYGVKD. The chain's CDR3 is CAISESDRNEQFF. DNA for the CDR3: TGTGCCATCAGTGAGTCGGACAGAAATGAGCAGTTCTTC.

The V and J genes are TRBV5-4 and TRBJ1-4, with 10 bases aligning to TRBD1. J was trimmed by 7 bases and V by 3 bases; bases with no gene match: 9. CDR3 length equals 16 residues. CDR1 is SGHNT, CDR2 YYREEE, per germline (reference sequence). Here the CDR3 DNA reads TGTGCCAGCAGCTCAAAGGAGACAGGGGGCGCTGAAAAACTGTTTTTT. Protein product: CASSSKETGGAEKLFF.

The chain uses TRBV6-1 and TRBJ1-6; D is unclear. The CDR3 contains 15 residues. Trimming stripped 2 bases from V and 10 bases from J, with 15 bases between. The germline gives CDR1 MNHNS, CDR2 SASEGT. CDR3: CASSENLEARSPLHF. DNA of the CDR3: TGTGCCAGCAGTGAAAATCTGGAGGCCCGATCACCCCTCCACTTT.

The rearrangement joins TRBV7-2 to TRBJ1-2; D not resolved. The germline V and J ends were trimmed by 2 bases and 0 bases, with 10 bases remaining between them. The germline V gene encodes CDR1 SGHTA and CDR2 FQGNSA. The length of the CDR3 is 15 residues. The CDR3 protein is CASSLRVTSNYGYTF. The CDR3 DNA follows: TGTGCCAGCAGCTTACGAGTAACTTCTAACTATGGCTACACCTTC.

The chain recombines TRBV7-9 with TRBJ2-3; 7 bases match TRBD1. Trimming took 5 bases from V and 4 from J; bases not matched to a gene: 9. This CDR3 region has 15 residues. CDR1 and CDR2 from the germline V gene are SEHNR and FQNEAQ (reference sequence). CDR3 amino acids: CASSPGQIGPDTQYF. The CDR3 DNA reads as TGTGCCAGCAGCCCGGGACAGATCGGCCCAGATACGCAGTATTTT.

V is TRBV6-5 and J is TRBJ1-2; 7 nucleotides align to TRBD1. Germline assignment: CDR1 MNHEY and CDR2 SVGAGI. V lost 4 bases and J lost 2; bases outside the gene matches: 4. This CDR3 has 14 residues. The CDR3 coding sequence is TGTGCCAGCAGTTTCCTGGACAGGAACTATGGCTACACCTTC. Translating it yields CASSFLDRNYGYTF.

This clone turned up a few times. The gene calls are TRBV30 and TRBJ2-5; D unclear. Germline CDR1 is GTSNPN and CDR2 is SVGIG (reference sequence). CDR3 length equals 13 residues. Between the trimmed V and J ends, which lost 3 bases and 4 bases, there was a span of 12 bases. The CDR3 here is CAWSYPNRETQYF. The CDR3 nucleotides are TGTGCCTGGAGCTATCCGAACCGAGAGACCCAGTACTTC.

There are a few counts of this clone. The V gene is TRBV5-4, the J gene TRBJ1-4; D uncertain. The germline V gene has CDR1 SGHNT and CDR2 YYREEE (reference sequence). This CDR3 comprises 18 residues. Deletions cut 0 bases from V and 0 bases from J, with 15 bases between. CDR3 loop: CASSLAGSAGSTNEKLFF. As DNA, the CDR3 is TGTGCCAGCAGCTTGGCGGGATCCGCAGGTTCAACTAATGAAAAACTGTTTTTT.

This clone has more than one count but fewer than ten. The chain is built from TRBV9 and TRBJ2-1; 7 nucleotides match TRBD1. CDR1 and CDR2 from the germline V gene are SGDLS and YYNGEE. V shed 3 bases, J shed 6 bases, and the junction held 3 bases outside the gene matches. The CDR3 has 13 amino acids. The CDR3 here is CASSDRDSNEQFF. CDR3 nucleotides: TGTGCCAGCAGCGACCGGGACAGCAATGAGCAGTTCTTC.

Remarks on this clone: At one boundary the junction diverges from the germline segment, which might be a read error. The chain couples TRBV5-1 to TRBJ1-2, with a possible D match to TRBD1 (5 bases). CDR1 and CDR2 from the germline V gene are SGHRS and YFSETQ. This CDR3 region has 14 residues. Here the CDR3 DNA reads TGCGCCGGCAGCTTGGTGGACAAGGGCTATGGCTACACCTTC. It translates to CAGSLVDKGYGYTF.

This clone was seen only a few times. This rearrangement joins TRBV15 to TRBJ2-1, with TRBD1 matching 9 bases. V gave up 0 bases and J gave up 4 bases; unmatched junction bases: 7. Germline lookup yields CDR1 LNHNV and CDR2 YYDKDF (reference sequence). The CDR3 covers 17 residues. CDR3 protein: CATSRDLRDRVYNEQFF. The CDR3 DNA reads as TGTGCCACCAGCAGAGATTTACGGGACAGGGTATACAATGAGCAGTTCTTC.

This clone was counted only a few times. This chain connects TRBV5-4 to TRBJ2-3, with D possibly being TRBD1 (5 bases). V was pared by 0 bases and J by 7 bases, with 6 bases between. This CDR3 region has 12 residues. Germline values: CDR1 SGHNT, CDR2 YYREEE (reference sequence). In DNA form, the CDR3 reads TGTGCCAGCAGCTTGGGGACAAATACGCAGTATTTT. Protein: CASSLGTNTQYF.

This clone occurred a few times. The CDR3 loop is CASSRDREQYF. CDR3 coding DNA: TGTGCCAGCAGCCGCGACAGAGAGCAGTACTTC. The rearrangement joins TRBV7-9 to TRBJ2-7; tentatively, D is TRBD1 (5 bases). This CDR3 contains 11 residues. The V gene's germline CDR1 is SEHNR and CDR2 FQNEAQ (reference sequence). Between the trimmed V and J ends, which lost 5 bases and 7 bases, there was a span of 9 bases.

This clone has more than one count but fewer than ten. V usage is TRBV6-1 and J usage is TRBJ2-5; D remains ambiguous. With the DNA end fitting TRBJ2-7 better, the J assignment may be wrong. The germline CDR1 and CDR2 sequences are MNHNS and SASEGT. The CDR3 has 15 residues. CDR3 nucleotides: TGTGCCAGCAGTGAAGCGCAGCGCAGAGTCTACGAGCAGTACTTC. This sequence encodes CASSEAQRRVYEQYF.

In this sample, this clone turned up a few times. This chain joins TRBV11-2 and TRBJ1-5; D is possibly TRBD1 (5 bases). This CDR3 is 17 amino acids long. The germline V and J ends were trimmed by 2 bases and 0 bases, with 14 bases remaining between them. The germline gives CDR1 SGHAT, CDR2 FQNNGV. The CDR3 DNA follows: TGTGCCAGCAGCTTAACCAGGGTATATCGTAGCAATCAGCCCCAGCATTTT. It translates to CASSLTRVYRSNQPQHF.

This clone has more than one count but fewer than ten. The V gene is TRBV4-2, the J gene TRBJ2-3; 10 bases align to TRBD2. The CDR3 consists of 17 residues. From germline, CDR1 is LGHNA and CDR2 YNFKEQ. Trimming took 4 bases from V and 3 from J; bases not matched to a gene: 10. CDR3 coding DNA: TGTGCCAGCAGCCCCACAAGCGGGGGGGCCTGGACAGATACGCAGTATTTT. Its protein product is CASSPTSGGAWTDTQYF.

Only a few counts were recorded for this clone. The chain uses TRBV18 and TRBJ2-7; D might be TRBD2 (6 bases). The CDR3 has 11 residues. Germline V lookup: CDR1 KGHSH, CDR2 LQKENI. V dropped 3 bases and J dropped 12 bases, with 12 bases sitting between them. CDR3 sequence: CASSPGGDPYF. In nucleotides, the CDR3 is TGTGCCAGCTCACCCGGCGGGGACCCGTACTTC.

The chain recombines TRBV4-1 with TRBJ2-7; TRBD1 aligns across 9 bases. This CDR3 has 14 residues. The V segment lost 3 bases and the J segment 3 bases; nucleotides outside the gene matches: 3. CDR1 and CDR2 (germline): MGHRA, YSYEKL. The CDR3 is CASSHKGQGYEQYF. In DNA, the CDR3 is TGCGCCAGCAGCCACAAGGGACAGGGCTACGAGCAGTACTTC.

The J gene is TRBJ2-3, the V gene TRBV9, with TRBD1 matching 9 bases. Germline lookup yields CDR1 SGDLS and CDR2 YYNGEE. The CDR3 contains 17 residues. J lost 3 bases, V lost 0 bases, and 8 bases had no gene match. The CDR3 loop reads CASSVAWGQGGTDTQYF. CDR3 nucleotide sequence: TGTGCCAGCAGCGTAGCTTGGGGACAGGGCGGGACAGATACGCAGTATTTT.

The table lists this clone with a few counts. The rearrangement joins TRBV5-1 to TRBJ1-1; D possibly corresponds to TRBD1 (6 bases). Trimming removed 2 bases at V and 3 bases at J, with 20 bases between. This CDR3 spans 17 amino acids. In germline, CDR1 is SGHRS, CDR2 YFSETQ. The CDR3 here is CASSFYQGPHPDTEAFF. In nucleotides, the CDR3 is TGCGCCAGCAGCTTCTACCAGGGGCCACACCCGGACACTGAAGCTTTCTTT. Full variable domain (rest looked up from reference TRBV5-1 and TRBJ1-1): KAGVTQTPRYLIKTRGQQVTLSCSPISGHRSVSWYQQTPGQGLQFLFEYFSETQRNKGNFPGRFSGRQFSNSRSEMNVSTLELGDSALYLCASSFYQGPHPDTEAFFGQGTRLTVV.

In its sample, this clone was seen a few times. The chain has TRBV9 and TRBJ1-1, with D hard to call. The CDR3 runs to 12 residues. Trimming removed 3 bases at V and 1 base at J, with 4 bases between. Per the germline V gene, CDR1 is SGDLS and CDR2 is YYNGEE. The DNA of the CDR3 is TGTGCCAGCAGCGCTCCGAACACTGAAGCTTTCTTT. Encoded protein: CASSAPNTEAFF.

There are a few counts of this clone. The chain couples TRBV28 to TRBJ2-7, with 9 nucleotides matching TRBD1. CDR1 and CDR2 from the germline V gene are MDHEN and SYDVKM. The trim removed 5 bases at V and 4 bases at J, leaving 21 bases unmatched. CDR3 length: 19 amino acids. For the CDR3, the DNA is TGTGCCAGCAGTACCTTCCGGGACAGGGCAGTCCCGACCAAATACGAGCAGTACTTC. As protein: CASSTFRDRAVPTKYEQYF. Full variable domain (outside the CDR3, taken from reference TRBV28 and TRBJ2-7): DVKVTQSSRYLVKRTGEKVFLECVQDMDHENMFWYRQDPGLGLRLIYFSYDVKMKEKGDIPEGYSVSREKKERFSLILESASTNQTSMYLCASSTFRDRAVPTKYEQYFGPGTRLTVT.